Presented here are 23 T cell receptor beta chains from one specimen sequenced in a study of identical twins (dated by TCRdb to about 2016). The method behind the library was 5' RACE. Sequenced on an Illumina HiSeq 2000. Clones were called with MiXCR by TCRdb after fastp trimmed the public reads at Q25, and only in-frame beta chains were retained. All rows with the same CDR3 protein become a single entry with the most common DNA and genes. In this sample the table shows hundreds of thousands of distinct CDR3 sequences, 6.5% to 9.5% of which occur a single time. Around 2.1% of the sample belongs to the ten largest clones. The sample was also linked to a second study, of yellow fever vaccine responses in identical twins.

The sequenced sample was memory (CD45RO+) T cells sorted from blood. Taken with the paper, the label for cell subset or site translates to: CD45RO+ enriched T cells. The receptors shown here come from a woman younger than 30 in good health.

The J gene is TRBJ1-5, the V gene TRBV12-3 or TRBV12-4; weak D call: TRBD1 (5 bases). Trimming removed 3 bases at V and 6 bases at J, with 15 bases between. The CDR3 is 15 residues long. The CDR3 loop is CASSLRQGRRQPQHF. DNA for the CDR3: TGTGCCAGCAGTTTGAGGCAGGGCAGGCGTCAGCCCCAGCATTTT.

This clonotype appeared a few times. The chain links TRBV2 to TRBJ1-2, with D perhaps TRBD1 (6 bases). CDR3 length equals 15 residues. Trimming cost V 4 bases and J 5 bases, with 17 bases left between them. Germline CDR1 is SNHLY and CDR2 is FYNNEI. The CDR3 spells CASSGGGRGFYGYTF. The CDR3, as DNA: TGTGCCAGCAGTGGAGGTGGCAGGGGATTTTATGGCTACACCTTC.

V is TRBV3-1 and J is TRBJ2-1; 7 positions agree with TRBD2. The CDR3 is 14 amino acids. CDR1 is LGHDT, CDR2 YNNKEL, per germline (reference sequence). The V gene end was trimmed by 8 bases and the J gene end by 3 bases; junction bases not matched to a gene: 7. The CDR3 spells CASSGGSFYNEQFF. In nucleotides, the CDR3 is TGTGCCAGCTCTGGCGGGAGCTTCTACAATGAGCAGTTCTTC.

This clonotype was counted at least ten times. The chain links TRBV20-1 to TRBJ2-3; 7 bases map to TRBD2. The trim removed 2 bases at V and 5 bases at J, leaving 16 bases unmatched. Germline CDR1 and CDR2: DFQATT and SNEGSKA (reference sequence). This CDR3 is 17 amino acids long. The CDR3 reads CSARPPVSGQRGDTQYF. The CDR3 bases are TGCAGTGCTAGACCACCTGTTAGCGGGCAGAGGGGAGATACGCAGTATTTT.

The CDR3 reads CSALLGAGNTDTQYF. In DNA, the CDR3 is TGCAGTGCTCTCCTCGGCGCGGGAAACACAGATACGCAGTATTTT. The chain is built from TRBV20-1 and TRBJ2-3, with a weak D call TRBD2 (6 bases). Per germline, CDR1 DFQATT and CDR2 SNEGSKA (reference sequence). This CDR3 is built from 15 residues. Trimming left V 5 bases short and J 2 bases short, with 17 bases between.

This chain links TRBV12-3 or TRBV12-4 with TRBJ1-5; the D gene is possibly TRBD1 (5 bases). The V end was cut by 1 base, the J end by 6 bases, with 13 bases between. The CDR3 runs 15 residues. CDR3 in DNA: TGTGCCAGCAGTTTAGGGGGCGCGGCTCGTCAGCCCCAGCATTTT. Translation gives CASSLGGAARQPQHF.

In this sample, this clonotype turned up a few times. The DNA for the CDR3 is TGTGCCAGCAGCAACTCCCCTACCGGGACTAGCGGGGGAAAGCAGTTCTTC. Its translation is CASSNSPTGTSGGKQFF. The chain combines TRBV6-5 with TRBJ2-1, with TRBD2 matching over 14 bases. The CDR3 length is 17 residues. The germline gives CDR1 MNHEY, CDR2 SVGAGI. The V gene end was trimmed by 6 bases and the J gene end by 11 bases; junction bases not matched to a gene: 15.

This clonotype was recorded a few times. One end of the junction is discordant with germline, which a read error may explain. This chain uses TRBV6-1 with TRBJ2-6; TRBD1 matches at 7 bases. In germline, CDR1 is MNHNS, CDR2 SASEGT. The CDR3 length is 17 residues. The CDR3 loop is CASSQRGQSSGSNVLTF. For the CDR3, the DNA is TGTGCCAGCAGCCAGAGGGGACAGTCCTCTGGGTCCAACGTCCTGACTTTC.

Ten or more counts support this clonotype. The chain carries TRBV6-6 and TRBJ2-1; TRBD1 might be the D (6 bases). In germline, CDR1 is MNHNY, CDR2 SVGAGI (reference sequence). With 6 bases removed from V and 5 bases from J, the gap between germline ends came to 11 bases. The CDR3 has 13 residues. In nucleotides, the CDR3 is TGTGCCAGCAGGGGGGACACAAACAATGAGCAGTTCTTC. Translation: CASRGDTNNEQFF.

This clonotype showed up just a few times. This sequence joins TRBV11-1 and TRBJ1-1; 8 bases line up with TRBD1. From germline, CDR1 is SGHAT and CDR2 FQDESV (reference sequence). The CDR3 runs to 18 residues. J gave up 5 bases and V 4 bases, and 18 bases lay outside the gene matches. In DNA form, the CDR3 reads TGTGCCAGCAGCTCGTTAGTAGGGACGGGCAGGGGGCGGACTGAAGCTTTCTTT. This sequence encodes CASSSLVGTGRGRTEAFF.

The genes are TRBV5-1 and TRBJ1-2, with a tentative D call TRBD1 (5 bases). Germline values: CDR1 SGHRS, CDR2 YFSETQ. The germline V and J ends were trimmed by 0 bases and 8 bases, with 14 bases remaining between them. This CDR3 has 14 amino acids. CDR3 DNA sequence: TGCGCCAGCAGCTTGGGGGGGGTGTCGGCCGGCTACACCTTC. Translating gives CASSLGGVSAGYTF.

This clonotype was detected many times. The chain links TRBV5-1 to TRBJ2-7; D might be TRBD2 (7 bases). The CDR3 spans 14 residues. Germline loops: CDR1 SGHRS, CDR2 YFSETQ. Between the trimmed V and J ends, which lost 0 bases and 6 bases, there was a span of 13 bases. CDR3 coding DNA: TGCGCCAGCAGCTTGGGCGGGGGCTGGGCCGAGCAGTACTTC. It specifies CASSLGGGWAEQYF.

Ten or more counts support this clonotype. V is TRBV5-1 and J is TRBJ2-7; D not resolved. Trimming cost V 3 bases and J 1 base, with 14 bases left between them. The CDR3 has 15 residues. Germline V lookup: CDR1 SGHRS, CDR2 YFSETQ. CDR3 loop: CASSYLLTTSYEQYF. The DNA of the CDR3 is TGCGCCAGCAGCTATCTATTAACCACTTCCTACGAGCAGTACTTC. Looking up the rest from reference TRBV5-1 and TRBJ2-7 gives the full variable domain: KAGVTQTPRYLIKTRGQQVTLSCSPISGHRSVSWYQQTPGQGLQFLFEYFSETQRNKGNFPGRFSGRQFSNSRSEMNVSTLELGDSALYLCASSYLLTTSYEQYFGPGTRLTVT.

This clonotype was counted between two and nine times. V gene TRBV6-5 combines with J gene TRBJ1-6; a weak D match, TRBD1 (5 bases). The V end was cut by 2 bases, the J end by 10 bases, with 9 bases between. From germline, CDR1 is MNHEY and CDR2 SVGAGI. The CDR3 has 13 residues. CDR3 sequence reads: CASSYVRGSPLHF. CDR3 sequence (DNA): TGTGCCAGCAGTTACGTCCGGGGCTCACCCCTCCACTTT.

This clonotype was observed at least ten times. V usage is TRBV25-1 and J usage is TRBJ2-1; weak D call: TRBD2 (5 bases). The ends were cut back, 7 bases at V and 5 bases at J, with 6 bases in the middle. CDR3 length: 11 residues. CDR1 is MGHDK, CDR2 SYGVNS, per germline. DNA for the CDR3: TGTGCCAGCACCGGGAACAATGAGCAGTTCTTC. Translating it yields CASTGNNEQFF.

This chain joins TRBV2 and TRBJ1-1; 7 bases match TRBD1. The CDR3 totals 17 residues. The germline V gene encodes CDR1 SNHLY and CDR2 FYNNEI. J lost 0 bases, V lost 6 bases, and 13 bases had no gene match. The CDR3 coding sequence is TGTGCCAGCAGCCGGGACAGCCTAACCCTTATGAACACTGAAGCTTTCTTT. Amino acids: CASSRDSLTLMNTEAFF.

In this sample, this clonotype turned up many times. V gene TRBV10-3 combines with J gene TRBJ2-5, with D possibly TRBD2 on 6 matching bases. The V end lost 2 bases, the J end lost 5 bases, and 15 bases lay between the germline ends. CDR3 length equals 15 residues. Germline CDR1 ENHRY, CDR2 SYGVKD. As DNA, the CDR3 is TGTGCCATCAGTGAGAGGAGAGGGAGCGGGGAGACCCAGTACTTC. This translates into CAISERRGSGETQYF.

The rearrangement links TRBV7-2 to TRBJ2-1, with D unresolved. The CDR3 sequence is 13 residues long. Trimming stripped 3 bases from V and 7 bases from J, with 10 bases between. Looked up from germline, CDR1 is SGHTA and CDR2 is FQGNSA. The CDR3, as DNA: TGTGCCAGCAGCTTCTCGTTGGTAAATGAGCAGTTCTTC. As protein: CASSFSLVNEQFF. The whole variable domain, remainder taken from reference TRBV7-2 and TRBJ2-1, is GAGVSQSPSNKVTEKGKDVELRCDPISGHTALYWYRQSLGQGLEFLIYFQGNSAPDKSGLPSDRFSAERTGGSVSTLTIQRTQQEDSAVYLCASSFSLVNEQFFGPGTRLTVL.

This clonotype was counted at least ten times. The chain couples TRBV18 to TRBJ2-5; D ambiguous. The CDR3 consists of 13 residues. The V end lost 3 bases, the J end lost 5 bases, and 10 bases lay between the germline ends. Germline assignment: CDR1 KGHSH and CDR2 LQKENI. The CDR3 DNA reads TGTGCCAGCTCACCCGGACGGGCGGAGACCCAGTACTTC. Translation: CASSPGRAETQYF. The full variable domain, with the rest looked up from reference TRBV18 and TRBJ2-5, is NAGVMQNPRHLVRRRGQEARLRCSPMKGHSHVYWYRQLPEEGLKFMVYLQKENIIDESGMPKERFSAEFPKEGPSILRIQQVVRGDSAAYFCASSPGRAETQYFGPGTRLLVL.

In its sample, this clonotype was seen many times. The chain has TRBV12-3 or TRBV12-4 and TRBJ2-3; D unclear. The CDR3 sequence is 13 residues long. V was pared by 2 bases and J by 4 bases, with 7 bases between. This CDR3 is CASSLLVADTQYF. The CDR3 nucleotides are TGTGCCAGCAGTTTACTAGTAGCAGATACGCAGTATTTT.

The chain recombines TRBV7-6 with TRBJ2-2, with 12 bases fitting TRBD2. CDR1 is SGHVS and CDR2 is FNYEAQ in the germline V gene. The CDR3 runs to 16 residues. V gave up 1 base and J gave up 6 bases; unmatched junction bases: 3. The CDR3 reads CASSLGLAGVAGELFF. The CDR3 DNA sequence: TGTGCCAGCAGCTTAGGACTAGCGGGAGTGGCCGGGGAGCTGTTTTTT.

This clonotype was counted between two and nine times. The V and J genes are TRBV10-3 and TRBJ2-3; D is possibly TRBD1 or TRBD2 (5 bases each). With 2 bases removed from V and 0 bases from J, the gap between germline ends came to 12 bases. CDR1 and CDR2 (germline): ENHRY, SYGVKD. The CDR3 sequence is 16 residues long. The CDR3 sequence is CAISEKGDASTDTQYF. DNA of the CDR3: TGTGCCATCAGTGAGAAAGGGGACGCTAGCACAGATACGCAGTATTTT.

This clonotype was seen more than once but under ten times. The J gene is TRBJ1-1, the V gene TRBV19; the D is unclear. Germline V CDR1 and CDR2: LNHDA, SQIVND (reference sequence). Trimming stripped 2 bases from V and 0 bases from J, with 10 bases between. CDR3 size: 15 residues. The CDR3 loop is CASSIRFQLNTEAFF. In DNA form, the CDR3 reads TGTGCCAGTAGTATAAGGTTTCAGCTGAACACTGAAGCTTTCTTT.